These T cell receptor beta chains were read from a single sample in a study of control samples from healthy donors and cancer patients. The method was immunoSEQ multiplex PCR; TCRdb's version includes in-frame clones alone and lacks a portion of them. Here the sample spans 70,000 to 90,000 clones, 94% being singletons. The sample comprised blood. The receptor source for this set is a woman in her late teens or twenties in good health. Both conserved end residues are part of each CDR3. D genes are given only for firm matches. Clone size is shown for a subset of rows, as once, few, many or a class of expanded clone.

NA	12	TRBV6-6	NA	TRBJ2-7	CASSSWVYEQYF	TGTGCCAGCAGTTCTTGGGTCTACGAGCAGTACTTC
NA	13	TRBV6-5	NA	TRBJ2-2	CASSYFNTGELFF	TGTGCCAGCAGTTACTTTAACACCGGGGAGCTGTTTTTT
NA	16	TRBV28	NA	TRBJ2-1	CASSSLIASSYNEQFF	TGTGCCAGCAGCTCGCTAATAGCGAGCTCCTACAATGAGCAGTTCTTC
NA	16	TRBV27	NA	TRBJ1-2	CASSKFQGRGDYGYTF	TGTGCCAGCAGTAAATTTCAGGGGAGGGGAGACTATGGCTACACCTTC
NA	14	TRBV4-3	NA	TRBJ2-2	CASSSGLDTGELFF	TGCGCCAGCAGCTCCGGCTTGGACACCGGGGAGCTGTTTTTT
NA	16	TRBV7-2	NA	TRBJ1-2	CASSHPEEGDLHGYTF	TGTGCCAGCAGCCACCCCGAGGAGGGGGACTTACATGGCTACACCTTC
NA	15	TRBV5-4	TRBD2	TRBJ2-7	CASSLSGGASYEQYF	TGTGCCAGCAGCCTGAGCGGGGGGGCGTCCTACGAGCAGTACTTC
NA	16	TRBV7-9	NA	TRBJ1-4	CASSLGLALANEKLFF	TGTGCCAGCAGCTTGGGACTAGCCTTGGCTAATGAAAAACTGTTTTTT
NA	13	TRBV6-1	NA	TRBJ2-1	CASSEAERGEQFF	TGTGCCAGCAGTGAAGCTGAACGGGGAGAGCAGTTCTTC
NA	16	TRBV7-9	TRBD1	TRBJ2-5	CASSLVIRGPQETQYF	TGTGCCAGCAGCTTAGTCATCAGGGGGCCTCAAGAGACCCAGTACTTC
NA	13	TRBV11-2	TRBD2	TRBJ2-7	CASSLDLAGFWYF	TGTGCCAGCAGCTTAGATCTAGCGGGGTTCTGGTACTTC
NA	14	TRBV15	NA	TRBJ1-3	CATSRPGYGNTIYF	TGTGCCACCAGCAGACCAGGTTATGGAAACACCATATATTTT
once	14	TRBV5-1	NA	TRBJ1-1	CASSESGVNTEAFF	TGCGCCAGCAGCGAATCAGGGGTGAACACTGAAGCTTTCTTT
NA	16	TRBV28	NA	TRBJ2-1	CASSSRESNSYNEQFF	TGTGCCAGCAGTTCCCGCGAGTCTAACTCCTACAATGAGCAGTTCTTC
NA	16	TRBV7-9	NA	TRBJ1-1	CASSSGRGIMNTEAFF	TGTGCCAGCAGCTCCGGACGGGGAATCATGAACACTGAAGCTTTCTTT
NA	13	TRBV5-1	NA	TRBJ2-4	CASSWDWMDIQYF	TGCGCCAGCAGCTGGGACTGGATGGACATTCAGTACTTC
NA	13	TRBV11-2	NA	TRBJ1-2	CASSLDLGDGYTF	TGTGCCAGCAGCTTAGATCTTGGGGATGGCTACACCTTC
NA	14	TRBV3-1/TRBV3-2	NA	TRBJ2-1	CASSQVTNNNEQFF	TGTGCCAGCAGCCAAGTGACGAATAACAATGAGCAGTTCTTC
NA	16	TRBV7-9	NA	TRBJ1-5	CASSLGQGDSNQPQHF	TGTGCCAGCAGCTTAGGGCAGGGCGATAGCAATCAGCCCCAGCATTTT
NA	13	TRBV7-2	NA	TRBJ2-7	CASSLRYASEQYF	TGTGCCAGCAGCCTAAGGTACGCAAGCGAGCAGTACTTC
NA	15	TRBV18	TRBD1	TRBJ1-1	CASSPETGGSTEAFF	TGTGCCAGCTCACCCGAGACAGGGGGGAGCACTGAAGCTTTCTTT
NA	13	TRBV19	TRBD2	TRBJ2-1	CATSGGAYRGQFF	TGTGCCACTAGCGGGGGGGCGTACCGGGGACAGTTCTTC
few	14	TRBV2	NA	TRBJ1-5	CASSETGLNQPQHF	TGTGCCAGCAGTGAAACAGGGCTCAATCAGCCCCAGCATTTT
NA	14	TRBV28	TRBD2	TRBJ2-1	CASSLEWGGNEQFF	TGTGCCAGCAGTTTGGAGTGGGGGGGTAATGAGCAGTTCTTC
NA	14	TRBV14	TRBD2	TRBJ2-7	CASSHPGLAIEQYF	TGTGCCAGCAGCCATCCAGGACTAGCTATCGAGCAGTACTTC
NA	15	TRBV28	TRBD1	TRBJ2-1	CASSSRGPLYNEQFF	TGTGCCAGCAGCAGCAGGGGGCCCCTCTACAATGAGCAGTTCTTC
NA	13	TRBV11-2	NA	TRBJ1-4	CASSLNLGEKLFF	TGTGCCAGCAGCTTGAATTTGGGTGAAAAACTGTTTTTT
NA	13	TRBV18	NA	TRBJ1-2	CASSPRGFDGYTF	TGTGCCAGCTCACCAAGGGGTTTCGATGGCTACACCTTC
NA	12	TRBV18	NA	TRBJ2-5	CASSPPVETQYF	TGTGCCAGCTCACCACCAGTTGAGACCCAGTACTTC
NA	15	TRBV3-1/TRBV3-2	NA	TRBJ2-7	CASSQDPAGLSEQYF	TGTGCCAGCAGCCAAGACCCAGCGGGCCTCTCCGAGCAGTACTTC
NA	18	TRBV5-1	TRBD2	TRBJ2-3	CASSLVALAGVGTDTQYF	TGCGCCAGCAGCTTGGTAGCCCTAGCGGGAGTAGGCACAGATACGCAGTATTTT
NA	14	TRBV5-8	TRBD1	TRBJ2-5	CASSYNRGPKTQYF	TGTGCCAGCAGCTATAACAGGGGTCCGAAGACCCAGTACTTC
NA	15	TRBV28	TRBD1	TRBJ2-7	CASSFPMTGSYEQYF	TGTGCCAGCAGCTTCCCGATGACAGGGTCCTACGAGCAGTACTTC
NA	21	TRBV10-3	NA	TRBJ1-6	CAISVGGHLLTPSSYNSPLHF	TGTGCCATCAGTGTGGGAGGACACTTGCTGACCCCGAGCTCCTATAATTCACCCCTCCACTTT
once	15	TRBV28	NA	TRBJ2-7	CASSRLGSTSYEQYF	TGTGCCAGCAGCCGACTAGGGAGCACCTCCTACGAGCAGTACTTC
once	16	TRBV4-2	NA	TRBJ1-1	CASSQEGTAMNTEAFF	TGTGCCAGCAGCCAAGAAGGAACAGCGATGAACACTGAAGCTTTCTTT
NA	16	TRBV4-1	NA	TRBJ2-7	CASSQGTVPRVPEQYF	TGCGCCAGCAGCCAAGGGACAGTCCCTAGGGTCCCCGAGCAGTACTTC
few	15	TRBV6-6	NA	TRBJ1-6	CASSQPGRNNSPLHF	TGTGCCAGCAGTCAACCGGGACGGAATAATTCACCCCTCCACTTT
NA	17	TRBV5-6	NA	TRBJ2-3	CASSFYLRGRSTDTQYF	TGTGCCAGCAGCTTCTATCTGCGGGGCCGTAGCACAGATACGCAGTATTTT
NA	13	TRBV5-6	NA	TRBJ2-7	CASSLEQVYEQYF	TGTGCCAGCAGCTTAGAACAGGTCTACGAGCAGTACTTC
NA	13	TRBV27	NA	TRBJ2-7	CASSPEGDYEQYF	TGTGCCAGCAGTCCCGAAGGGGACTACGAGCAGTACTTC
NA	12	TRBV29-1	NA	TRBJ2-1	CSDGSSYNEQFF	TGCAGCGACGGGAGCTCCTACAATGAGCAGTTCTTC
NA	14	TRBV19	TRBD1	TRBJ1-6	CASNDRGLNSPLHF	TGTGCCAGTAATGACAGGGGCCTGAATTCACCCCTCCACTTT
NA	15	TRBV27	TRBD2	TRBJ2-7	CASSLSRLAGIEQYF	TGTGCCAGCAGTTTATCGCGGCTAGCGGGAATAGAGCAGTACTTC
NA	13	TRBV20-1	NA	TRBJ2-7	CSASTRGSHEQYF	TGCAGTGCTAGTACGCGGGGTTCCCACGAGCAGTACTTC
NA	15	TRBV28	NA	TRBJ1-2	CASSLLRGVGYGYTF	TGTGCCAGCAGTTTACTTAGGGGTGTGGGGTATGGCTACACCTTC
NA	15	TRBV5-6	NA	TRBJ2-1	CASSLRSSSYNEQFF	TGTGCCAGCAGCTTACGCTCCAGCTCCTACAATGAGCAGTTCTTC
NA	15	TRBV7-3	TRBD1	TRBJ2-1	CASSLTGTAYNEQFF	TGTGCCAGCAGCTTAACCGGGACAGCGTACAATGAGCAGTTCTTC
NA	14	TRBV7-2	NA	TRBJ1-4	CASSFGTQNEKLFF	TGTGCCAGCAGCTTTGGCACCCAGAATGAAAAACTGTTTTTT
NA	15	TRBV9	TRBD2	TRBJ2-2	CASAFLADNTGELFF	TGTGCCAGCGCGTTTCTAGCGGATAACACCGGGGAGCTGTTTTTT
NA	17	TRBV11-3	NA	TRBJ2-5	CASSLGKGHRAGETQYF	TGTGCCAGCAGCTTAGGAAAGGGACATAGGGCAGGAGAGACCCAGTACTTC
NA	13	TRBV29-1	NA	TRBJ1-3	CSVEGSSGNTIYF	TGCAGCGTTGAGGGCAGCTCTGGAAACACCATATATTTT
once	17	TRBV6-2/TRBV6-3	TRBD1	TRBJ2-7	CASSFPLGRGQVYEQYF	TGTGCCAGCAGTTTCCCCTTGGGCAGGGGGCAAGTCTACGAGCAGTACTTC
NA	18	TRBV7-6	NA	TRBJ2-5	CASRDPKGGRGVGETQYF	TGTGCCAGCAGAGACCCCAAAGGGGGGAGGGGAGTCGGGGAGACCCAGTACTTC
NA	13	TRBV7-9	NA	TRBJ1-4	CASSRGLGEKLFF	TGTGCCAGCAGCAGGGGGTTGGGGGAAAAACTGTTTTTT
NA	14	TRBV24-1	NA	TRBJ2-6	CATSDLSGANVLTF	TGTGCCACCAGTGATTTATCTGGGGCCAACGTCCTGACTTTC